This T cell receptor (beta chain) was documented in a study of CD8 T cells in ankylosing spondylitis. Notes on the study in general: Reactive arthritis synovial fluid and blood previously showed some of these motif variants.

V was clipped by 0 bases and J by 8 bases, with 11 bases between them. This CDR3 is 13 amino acids long. Germline loops: CDR1 SGDLS, CDR2 YYNGEE. Libraries for TCR beta were made by quantitative 5'-RACE with molecular barcodes. TCRdb independently ran MiXCR on the 5' RACE reads; one entry per CDR3 protein. The data show under 250,000 distinct CDR3 sequences, around 32% seen once. A word on this clonotype: What it recognizes is unknown.

The source material was blood, either unsorted or a sorted T cell fraction (not recorded which). This sequence was found in a male donor with ankylosing spondylitis or in good health (not recorded which). The chain joins TRBV9 to TRBJ1-2, with D unresolved. Here the CDR3 DNA reads TGTGCCAGCAGCGTAGTGGAGGGAGGGGGCTACACCTTC. Its protein product is CASSVVEGGGYTF.